Given below is one TCR beta chain in context. V lost 1 base to trimming and J lost 4 bases, with 8 bases between them. Germline loops: CDR1 SNHLY, CDR2 FYNNEI. The CDR3 length is 14 residues. These data originate in a study of shared clonotypes between healthy human individuals. Naive CD8 cells lacked CD45RO and underwent positive selection for CCR7, leaving out terminally differentiated effector memory CD45RA+ cells. Data came from immunoSEQ multiplex PCR; TCRdb stores just in-frame clones and leaves some out. The sample comprises under 2,000,000 clones, less than 95% of which are singletons, and 0.95% to 1.5% rests with the top ten.

The sample consisted of naive CD8+ T cells sorted from blood. The TCR was taken from a man aged 18 to 29 in good health. V gene TRBV2 combines with J gene TRBJ1-5; D unresolved. The CDR3 coding sequence is TGTGCCAGCAGTGAAGGCCAGCAAAATCAGCCCCAGCATTTT. It yields the protein CASSEGQQNQPQHF.